The clone carrying this T cell receptor (beta chain) was seen a few times. Germline values: CDR1 SGHRS, CDR2 YFSETQ. Trimming cost V 4 bases and J 10 bases; bases outside gene matches: 5. The CDR3 loop spans 12 amino acids. These data come from a study of identical twins. TCRdb reprocessed the 5' RACE reads via MiXCR and lists one record per CDR3 protein. The table has 510,000 or so distinct CDR3 sequences, roughly 15% seen once. This same sample was also taken into another study, of yellow fever vaccine responses in identical twins.

The source of this sequence is a woman under 30 in good health. Sequenced: CD4+ T cells sorted from blood. The genes are TRBV5-1 and TRBJ2-1, with 7 bases aligning to TRBD1. The CDR3: CASSGLDREQFF. The CDR3 DNA is TGCGCCAGCAGCGGATTGGACAGGGAGCAGTTCTTC.